The present TCR beta chain was sequenced within a study of cytomegalovirus exposure and HLA in healthy donors. General observations from the study: Follow-up analysis later connected one missense variant in DCLRE1C with trimming of TCR beta V- and J-genes. Among TCR beta chains, those listed as cytomegalovirus-associated numbered roughly 150. The records held CMV serostatus as the only immune exposure information.

Of note for this clone: Its antigen is undetermined.

Likely unrecorded immune exposures existed in these nominally healthy donors. The CDR3 is 14 residues long. Germline-derived CDR1 and CDR2 are MNHEY and SVGAGI. V was cut by 5 bases and J by 2 bases, with 13 bases left in between. Use of 60 Vbeta and 13 Jbeta primers characterized the PCR. The table came from immunoSEQ multiplex PCR; TCRdb's copy has only in-frame clones and leaves some out. The sample gives just over 95,000 clones, around four fifths of which show up once; roughly 3.9% is in the top ten. The chain uses TRBV6-5 and TRBJ2-7, with D perhaps matching TRBD2 (6 bases). The clonotype was recovered from a woman in her 40s in good health and CMV-seropositive. Input material: PBMCs. CDR3 coding DNA: TGTGCCAGCAGTAAGGAGGGCAGCACCTACGAGCAGTACTTC. It yields the protein CASSKEGSTYEQYF.